This entry features one T cell receptor beta chain sequence. Its specificity is unknown. This sample was taken from a study of OX40 agonist ivuxolimab in advanced cancers. The overall study: Having had anti-PD-1, anti-PD-L1 or anti-CTLA-4 therapy before was allowed, and around 39% had some. One hepatocellular carcinoma and two cutaneous melanoma patients partially responded.

Produced via immunoSEQ multiplex PCR; TCRdb's table is partial and in-frame only. The sample has roughly 75,000 clones; roughly nine tenths are singletons. General study findings and limits: Among T cells, CD8+ cells averaged more expanded clones than CD4+ cells.

V was trimmed by 3 bases and J by 4 bases, leaving 7 bases between them. The CDR3 spans 12 residues. Germline V gene lookup returns CDR1 SGHRS and CDR2 YFSETQ. Sample: CD4+ or CD8+ T cells sorted from blood, taken in a trial of the OX40 agonist ivuxolimab. V usage is TRBV5-1 and J usage is TRBJ1-2; D gene unclear. The origin of this receptor is an adult with an advanced solid tumor such as melanoma, head and neck, liver or kidney cancer. The CDR3 protein is CASSWVSYGYTF. CDR3 DNA sequence: TGCGCCAGCAGCTGGGTCTCCTATGGCTACACCTTC.